Included here is one TCR beta chain sequence, with context. The data were obtained in a study of blood T cell repertoires in COVID-19. The data were produced by immunoSEQ multiplex PCR, yet TCRdb's version contains in-frame clones alone and is incomplete. The table includes about 320,000 clones, roughly 85% detected once. V lost 1 base, J lost 4 bases, and 9 bases stayed unmatched. Germline V gene sequence: CDR1 SGHTA, CDR2 FQGNSA. CDR3 length: 16 amino acids. The V gene is TRBV7-2, the J gene TRBJ2-5; TRBD1 aligns across 7 bases. The clonotype was recovered from a woman aged 30 to 39 who had been exposed to COVID-19. Sequenced: PBMCs or T cells enriched from blood (not recorded which). CDR3 sequence: CASSLVEGAMLETQYF. In DNA, the CDR3 is TGTGCCAGCAGCTTAGTCGAGGGGGCAATGTTAGAGACCCAGTACTTC.